The T cell receptor (beta chain) under discussion was sequenced for a study of neurological immune-mediated disorders. General study findings and limits: TCR clonal expansion peaked in HTLV-1-associated myelopathy patients and was lowest in multiple sclerosis patients.

This clonotype was observed at least ten times. Antigen unknown. The authors made cDNA by 5'RACE with 10-nucleotide random UMIs. TCRdb reprocessed the 5' RACE reads with MiXCR, giving one entry per CDR3 protein. The data hold about 62,000 distinct CDR3 sequences, with 3.5% to 4.5% observed a single time. Germline loops: CDR1 SGHRS, CDR2 YFSETQ. The ends lost 0 bases at V and 2 bases at J; junction bases unmatched: 7. The CDR3 is made up of 16 amino acids. Sequences were obtained from PBMCs. This chain connects TRBV5-1 to TRBJ2-5, with 7 bases identical to TRBD1. The sequence was collected from a woman aged 45-65 years with multiple sclerosis. This chain's CDR3 is CASSLGGQTLQETQYF. The CDR3 bases are TGCGCCAGCAGCTTGGGGGGACAGACTCTTCAAGAGACCCAGTACTTC.